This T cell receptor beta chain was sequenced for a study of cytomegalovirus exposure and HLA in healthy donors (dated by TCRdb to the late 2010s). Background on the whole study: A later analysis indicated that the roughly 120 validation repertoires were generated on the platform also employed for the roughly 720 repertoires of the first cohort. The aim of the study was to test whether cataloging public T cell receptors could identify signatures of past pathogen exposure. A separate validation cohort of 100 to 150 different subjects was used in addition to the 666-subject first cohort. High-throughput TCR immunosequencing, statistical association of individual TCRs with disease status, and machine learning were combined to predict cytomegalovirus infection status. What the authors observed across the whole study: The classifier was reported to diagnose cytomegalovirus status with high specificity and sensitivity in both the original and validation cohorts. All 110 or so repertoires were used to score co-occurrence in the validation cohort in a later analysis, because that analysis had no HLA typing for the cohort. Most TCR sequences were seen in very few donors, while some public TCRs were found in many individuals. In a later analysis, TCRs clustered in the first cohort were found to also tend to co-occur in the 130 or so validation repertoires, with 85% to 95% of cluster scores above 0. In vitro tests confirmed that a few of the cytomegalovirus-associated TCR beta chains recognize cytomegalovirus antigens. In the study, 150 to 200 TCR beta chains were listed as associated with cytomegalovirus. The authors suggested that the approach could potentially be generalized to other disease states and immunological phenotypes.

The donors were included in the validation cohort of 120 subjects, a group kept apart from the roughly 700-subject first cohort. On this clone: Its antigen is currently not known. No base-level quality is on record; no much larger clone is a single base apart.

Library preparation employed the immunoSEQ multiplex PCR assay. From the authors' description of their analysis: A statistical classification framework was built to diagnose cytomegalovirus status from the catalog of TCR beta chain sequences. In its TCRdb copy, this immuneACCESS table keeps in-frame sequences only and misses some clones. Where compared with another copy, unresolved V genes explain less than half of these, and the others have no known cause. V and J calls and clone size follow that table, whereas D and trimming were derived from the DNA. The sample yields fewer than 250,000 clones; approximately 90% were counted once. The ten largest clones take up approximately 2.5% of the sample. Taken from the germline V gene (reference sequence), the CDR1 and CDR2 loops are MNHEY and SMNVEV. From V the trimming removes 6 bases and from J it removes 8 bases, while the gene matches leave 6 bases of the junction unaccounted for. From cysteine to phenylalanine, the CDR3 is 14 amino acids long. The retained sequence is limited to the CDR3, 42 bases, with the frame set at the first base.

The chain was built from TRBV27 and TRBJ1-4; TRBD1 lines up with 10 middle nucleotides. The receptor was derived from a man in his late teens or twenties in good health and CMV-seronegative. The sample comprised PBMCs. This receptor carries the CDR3 CASRTGGVREKLFF. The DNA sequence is TGTGCCAGCAGGACAGGGGGCGTTCGGGAAAAACTGTTTTTT.